Listed below are T cell receptor beta chains from one sample, sequenced in a study of shared clonotypes between healthy human individuals. Sequenced by immunoSEQ multiplex PCR; TCRdb stores in-frame clones only, minus some. Among roughly 220,000 clones listed, approximately 65% were seen once. The sequenced sample was memory CD4+ T cells sorted from blood. Every receptor here comes from a man aged 25 to 40 in good health. CDR3s include the opening cysteine and the closing phenylalanine or tryptophan. D genes are given only for firm matches. Clone sizes are given selectively: once, few, many, or a class where the clone is expanded.

j_gene	abundance	v_gene	d_gene	CDR3nt	CDR3aa
TRBJ1-1	.	TRBV5-4	.	TGTGCCACCACCACTGGCGGGGGGTACACTGAAGCTTTCTTT	CATTTGGGYTEAFF
TRBJ2-3	.	TRBV5-1	.	TGCGCCAGCAACGACCGCAGAAACAGGGTGGGCACAGATACGCAGTATTTT	CASNDRRNRVGTDTQYF
TRBJ2-7	few	TRBV5-4	TRBD1	TGTGCCACCGCCCGGGACAGGCAGTACGAGCAGTACTTC	CATARDRQYEQYF
TRBJ2-7	.	TRBV28	.	TGTGCCAGCAGCAGCGGACAGAGGACCTACGAGCAGTACTTC	CASSSGQRTYEQYF
TRBJ2-3	.	TRBV6-1	.	TGTGCCAGCAGGGGGCTCCGGGACACAGATACGCAGTATTTT	CASRGLRDTDTQYF
TRBJ2-7	once	TRBV5-1	TRBD1	TGCGCCAGCAACGCCGGACAGGGGGCGTTAAACGAGCAGTACTTC	CASNAGQGALNEQYF
TRBJ2-3	.	TRBV2	TRBD2	TGTGCCAGCAGTGAACTAGCGGGAGGCTGGGATACGCAGTATTTT	CASSELAGGWDTQYF
TRBJ2-7	.	TRBV7-2	TRBD1	TGTGCCAGCAGCCTCAGGACAGGGACCACCACGGAGCAGTACTTC	CASSLRTGTTTEQYF
TRBJ2-7	.	TRBV7-3	.	TGTGCCAGCAGCTTAGGGGGGCGAGGGGACGAGCAGTACTTC	CASSLGGRGDEQYF
TRBJ2-5	.	TRBV28	TRBD2	TGTGCCAGCAGTTCCCGACGACTAGCGCGCCAAGAGACCCAGTACTTC	CASSSRRLARQETQYF
TRBJ2-5	.	TRBV7-2	.	TGTGCCAGCAGCTCCCAGGGGGGATGGGAGACCCAGTACTTC	CASSSQGGWETQYF
TRBJ1-2	.	TRBV7-2	TRBD1	TGTGCCAGCAGCTTGGGACAGAACTATGGCTACACCTTC	CASSLGQNYGYTF
TRBJ2-3	.	TRBV15	.	TGTGCCACCAGCGGCACTAGTTCAGATACGCAGTATTTT	CATSGTSSDTQYF
TRBJ1-4	few	TRBV5-1	.	TGCGCCAGCAGCTTGGATATCGGGAGCGCAACTAATGAAAAACTGTTTTTT	CASSLDIGSATNEKLFF
TRBJ1-5	.	TRBV28	TRBD1	TGTGCCGGAAGAGACAGGGTCGGGCAGCCCCAGCATTTT	CAGRDRVGQPQHF
TRBJ2-3	.	TRBV7-2	.	TGTGCCAGCAGCTTAGGCGGTACGCAGTATTTT	CASSLGGTQYF
TRBJ2-7	.	TRBV6-6	TRBD2	TGTGCCAGCAGAGAAATGGCTAGCGGCTACGAGCAGTACTTC	CASREMASGYEQYF
TRBJ2-3	.	TRBV29-1	.	TGCAGCGTGGGGACGTCCGGGGCGGGCACAGATACGCAGTATTTT	CSVGTSGAGTDTQYF
TRBJ2-5	.	TRBV11-1	.	TGTGCCAGCAGCTCCCCAGCTACAGGGCAGGTAAAAGAGACCCAGTACTTC	CASSSPATGQVKETQYF
TRBJ2-5	.	TRBV7-8	.	TGTGCCAGCAGCTTACCCCACTACACGCGAGGACGGCAAGAGACCCAGTACTTC	CASSLPHYTRGRQETQYF